Listed below are T cell receptor beta chains from one sample, sequenced in a study of blood T cells in healthy people across ages. Via MiXCR, TCRdb re-called the 5' RACE reads, giving one row per CDR3 protein. There are fewer than 900,000 distinct CDR3 sequences in the sample; approximately 50% occur only once, and around 32% lies in the top ten. The sequencing sample was made of blood. The receptors here all came from a woman between 55 and 75 years old in good health. The CDR3 runs from the conserved cysteine through the conserved F or W. Size is omitted from some rows. Given values are once, few, many or a class for expanded clones.

j_call: TRBJ2-1
v_call: TRBV14
clone_size: .
cdr3_aa: CASSQVRVRSEQFF

j_call: TRBJ2-3
v_call: TRBV4-2
clone_size: .
cdr3_aa: CASSQGPNTDTQYF

j_call: TRBJ2-7
v_call: TRBV27
clone_size: .
cdr3_aa: CASSLAGPAYEQYF

j_call: TRBJ1-1
v_call: TRBV29-1
clone_size: .
cdr3_aa: CSVARTGSDTEAFF

j_call: TRBJ2-1
v_call: TRBV9
clone_size: many
cdr3_aa: CASSVYVPAREQFF

j_call: TRBJ2-3
v_call: TRBV29-1
clone_size: many
cdr3_aa: CSVGDLSTQYF

j_call: TRBJ2-5
v_call: TRBV7-3
clone_size: few
cdr3_aa: CASSSGLGVQETQYF

j_call: TRBJ2-1
v_call: TRBV7-3
clone_size: .
cdr3_aa: CASTPEYVSNEQFF

j_call: TRBJ2-1
v_call: TRBV12-3/TRBV12-4
clone_size: few
cdr3_aa: CASSPRGYEQFF

j_call: TRBJ2-7
v_call: TRBV7-2
clone_size: few
cdr3_aa: CASSELPGQGYYEQYF

j_call: TRBJ1-4
v_call: TRBV6-2/TRBV6-3
clone_size: once
cdr3_aa: CASRPTGGEATNEKLFF

j_call: TRBJ2-2
v_call: TRBV18
clone_size: few
cdr3_aa: CASSPLGGLNTGELFF

j_call: TRBJ1-2
v_call: TRBV15
clone_size: .
cdr3_aa: CATSRVPRDNYGYTF

j_call: TRBJ2-5
v_call: TRBV28
clone_size: .
cdr3_aa: CASTGQSQETQYF

j_call: TRBJ1-5
v_call: TRBV20-1
clone_size: few
cdr3_aa: CSATSGREHQPQHF

j_call: TRBJ2-3
v_call: TRBV20-1
clone_size: .
cdr3_aa: CSASASGRPTSTDTQYF

j_call: TRBJ2-3
v_call: TRBV7-2
clone_size: few
cdr3_aa: CASSSVSGRLDTQYF

j_call: TRBJ1-1
v_call: TRBV7-9
clone_size: .
cdr3_aa: CASSLRTRARTTEAFF

j_call: TRBJ2-7
v_call: TRBV11-2
clone_size: few
cdr3_aa: CASSPRGISSYEQYF

j_call: TRBJ1-5
v_call: TRBV7-2
clone_size: .
cdr3_aa: CASSLVYGSNQPQHF

j_call: TRBJ2-7
v_call: TRBV20-1
clone_size: .
cdr3_aa: CSARGSFGGSYEQYF